This T cell receptor beta chain emerged from a study of response to subunit inactivated influenza vaccine. Study-wide findings and caveats: Seasonal influenza vaccination, on each occasion, was suggested by the authors to recruit few new T cells.

The germline V and J ends were trimmed by 0 bases and 4 bases, with 8 bases remaining between them. The CDR3 has 14 amino acids. CDR1 is SEHNR, CDR2 FQNEAQ, per germline (reference sequence). On this clonotype: The antigen is unknown.

Using its own MiXCR run on the RT-PCR reads, TCRdb lists one record per CDR3 protein. The sample lists roughly 570,000 distinct CDR3 sequences, roughly 13% seen once, with under 15% in the top ten. This clonotype was sampled from a man aged 50 to 59 who received an inactivated influenza vaccine. This rearrangement joins TRBV7-9 to TRBJ2-3; D gene uncertain. Material: PBMCs from blood, obtained more than 35 days after vaccination. Here the CDR3 DNA reads TGTGCCAGCAGCTTAGCAGGGTTCCCAGATACGCAGTATTTT. Protein sequence: CASSLAGFPDTQYF.